Listed below are T cell receptor beta chains from one sample, sequenced in a study of blood T cell repertoires in COVID-19. Repertoires were generated with immunoSEQ multiplex PCR, while TCRdb's copy carries only in-frame clones and drops some. This table holds some 300,000 clones, 88% found once. Material: PBMCs or T cells enriched from blood (not recorded which). All receptors derive from a woman in her 30s who had recovered from COVID-19. The CDR3 runs from the conserved cysteine through the conserved F or W. Clone size appears in some rows only: once, few, many, or a class for an expanded clone.

V gene,J gene,clone size,CDR3 protein
TRBV13,TRBJ2-5,-,CASSSRRLDRILTGQETQYF
TRBV5-1,TRBJ1-6,once,CASSLTTRDRGSLHNSPLHF
TRBV7-2,TRBJ1-3,-,CASSLQSGNTIYF
TRBV5-1,TRBJ2-1,-,CASSFLPISSYNEQFF
TRBV19,TRBJ2-7,-,CASCDRPGLVYQQYF
TRBV15,TRBJ1-1,-,CATSRDTKGGLRGTEAFF
TRBV3-1/TRBV3-2,TRBJ1-5,-,CASSQDGTLGQPQHF
TRBV5-8,TRBJ2-1,-,CASSLARTSAPGYNEQFF
TRBV11-3,TRBJ1-1,once,CASTERRGGTEAFF
TRBV19,TRBJ2-2,once,CAMASANTGELFF
TRBV3-1/TRBV3-2,TRBJ1-1,-,CASSQNRGGTEAFF
TRBV18,TRBJ2-1,-,CASSPQQGYEQFF
TRBV7-2,TRBJ1-4,-,CASSLSRTGGRTNEKLFF
TRBV27,TRBJ2-7,-,CASTSGFPNYYEQYF
TRBV7-2,TRBJ1-1,-,CASSFRTGDGTEAFF
TRBV28,TRBJ1-1,few,CASSLPAGTEAFF
TRBV7-2,TRBJ2-5,-,CASSLEHTGQGAQYF
TRBV20-1,TRBJ2-7,-,CSASRSEQYF
TRBV11-2,TRBJ1-1,-,CASSLVPGQGRITEAFF
TRBV18,TRBJ2-1,-,CASSPPGQGALGEQFF
TRBV20-1,TRBJ1-1,-,CSAYTGFTAFF
TRBV5-4,TRBJ2-3,-,CASSPGQVRTDTQYF
TRBV7-6,TRBJ2-2,-,CASSLARQTNTGELFF
TRBV6-5,TRBJ1-1,-,CASSYSGRVTEAFF
TRBV27,TRBJ2-7,-,CASSSDRVGYEQYF
TRBV3-1/TRBV3-2,TRBJ2-1,-,CASSQDLSSFFYNEQFF
TRBV27,TRBJ2-5,-,CASSTGGVGTQYF
TRBV27,TRBJ2-2,-,CASSFRGSMDTGELFF
TRBV10-3,TRBJ2-7,once,CAISERSSYEQYF
TRBV5-6,TRBJ1-5,-,CASSLAGRNQPQHF
TRBV7-3,TRBJ2-2,-,CASSLTPGGRELFF
TRBV6-5,TRBJ1-1,-,CASRGGQTNTEAFF
TRBV27,TRBJ2-1,-,CASSLQGIYNEQFF
TRBV28,TRBJ1-4,-,CASSLLGAGHEKLFF
TRBV28,TRBJ1-3,-,CASSSWTGTAGNTIYF
TRBV15,TRBJ1-6,once,CATSREGQGESPLHF
TRBV6-6,TRBJ1-3,-,CASSSGSGNTIYF
TRBV7-2,TRBJ1-6,once,CASSLAGTGPLHF